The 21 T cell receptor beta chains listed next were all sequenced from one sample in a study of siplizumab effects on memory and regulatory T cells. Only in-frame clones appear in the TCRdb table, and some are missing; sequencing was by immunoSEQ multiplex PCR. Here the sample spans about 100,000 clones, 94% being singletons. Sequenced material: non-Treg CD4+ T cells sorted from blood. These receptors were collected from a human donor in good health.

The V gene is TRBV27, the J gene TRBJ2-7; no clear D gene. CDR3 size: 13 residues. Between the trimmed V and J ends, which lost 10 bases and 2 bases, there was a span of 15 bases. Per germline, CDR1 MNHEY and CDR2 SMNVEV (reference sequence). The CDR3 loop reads CATRSLVPYEQYF. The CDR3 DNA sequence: TGTGCCACCAGAAGTTTAGTTCCCTACGAGCAGTACTTC.

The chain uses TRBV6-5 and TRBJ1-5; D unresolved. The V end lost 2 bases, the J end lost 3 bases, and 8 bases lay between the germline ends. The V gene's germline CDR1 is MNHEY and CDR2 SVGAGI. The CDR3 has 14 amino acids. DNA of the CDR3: TGTGCCAGCAGTTACGGGCAGACCAATCAGCCCCAGCATTTT. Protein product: CASSYGQTNQPQHF.

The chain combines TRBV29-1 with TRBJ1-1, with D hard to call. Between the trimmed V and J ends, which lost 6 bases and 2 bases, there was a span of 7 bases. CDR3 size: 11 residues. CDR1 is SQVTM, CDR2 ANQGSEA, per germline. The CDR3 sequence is CSVHRNTEAFF. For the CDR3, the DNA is TGCAGCGTCCACAGAAACACTGAAGCTTTCTTT.

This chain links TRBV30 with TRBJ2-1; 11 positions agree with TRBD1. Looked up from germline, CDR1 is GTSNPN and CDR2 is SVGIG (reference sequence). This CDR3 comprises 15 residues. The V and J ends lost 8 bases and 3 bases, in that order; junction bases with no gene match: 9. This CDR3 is CATNPGTGGYNEQFF. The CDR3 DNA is TGTGCCACGAACCCCGGGACAGGGGGCTACAATGAGCAGTTCTTC.

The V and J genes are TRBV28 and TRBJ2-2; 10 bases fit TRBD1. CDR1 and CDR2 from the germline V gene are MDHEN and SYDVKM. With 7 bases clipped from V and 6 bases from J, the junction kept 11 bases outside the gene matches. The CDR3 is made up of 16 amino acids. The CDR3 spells CASTRGQGLSSGELFF. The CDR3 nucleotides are TGTGCCAGCACCCGGGGACAGGGGTTAAGTTCCGGGGAGCTGTTTTTT.

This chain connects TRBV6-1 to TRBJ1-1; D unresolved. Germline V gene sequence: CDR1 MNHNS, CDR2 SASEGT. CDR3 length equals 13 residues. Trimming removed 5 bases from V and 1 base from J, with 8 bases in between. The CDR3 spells CASSLHRNTEAFF. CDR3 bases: TGTGCCAGCAGTCTCCACAGGAACACTGAAGCTTTCTTT.

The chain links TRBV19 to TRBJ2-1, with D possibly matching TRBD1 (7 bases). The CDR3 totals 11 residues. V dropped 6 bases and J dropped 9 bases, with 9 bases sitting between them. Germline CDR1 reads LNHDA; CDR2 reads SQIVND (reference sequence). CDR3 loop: CASREGAEQFF. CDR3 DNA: TGTGCCAGTAGGGAGGGGGCTGAGCAGTTCTTC.

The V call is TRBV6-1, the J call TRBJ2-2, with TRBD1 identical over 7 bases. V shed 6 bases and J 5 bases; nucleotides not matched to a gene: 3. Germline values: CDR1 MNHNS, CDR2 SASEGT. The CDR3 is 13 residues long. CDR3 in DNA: TGTGCCAGCAGAACAGGGGAGACCGGGGAGCTGTTTTTT. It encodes CASRTGETGELFF.

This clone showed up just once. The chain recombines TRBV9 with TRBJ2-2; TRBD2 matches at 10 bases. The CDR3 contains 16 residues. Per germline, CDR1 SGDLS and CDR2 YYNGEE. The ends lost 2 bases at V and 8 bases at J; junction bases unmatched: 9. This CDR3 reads CASSVSHQREGGELFF. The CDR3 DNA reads TGTGCCAGCAGCGTTAGCCACCAGCGGGAGGGAGGGGAGCTGTTTTTT.

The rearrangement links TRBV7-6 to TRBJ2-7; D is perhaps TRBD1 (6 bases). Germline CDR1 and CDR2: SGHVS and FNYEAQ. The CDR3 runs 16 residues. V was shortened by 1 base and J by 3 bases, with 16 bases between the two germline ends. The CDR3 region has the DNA TGTGCCAGCAGCTTAGTGAGAACAGGGTCTCGCTACGAGCAGTACTTC. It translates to CASSLVRTGSRYEQYF.

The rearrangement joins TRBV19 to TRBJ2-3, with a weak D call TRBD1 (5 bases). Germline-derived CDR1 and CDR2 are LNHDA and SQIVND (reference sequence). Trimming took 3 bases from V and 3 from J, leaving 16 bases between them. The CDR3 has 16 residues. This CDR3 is CASSIGQTWGTDTQYF. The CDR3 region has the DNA TGTGCCAGTAGTATCGGACAAACATGGGGTACAGATACGCAGTATTTT.

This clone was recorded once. CDR3 in DNA: TGTGCCAGCAGTGAAGCGATCTCCCTAGGTCAGCCCCAGCATTTT. Its protein product is CASSEAISLGQPQHF. The chain carries TRBV6-1 and TRBJ1-5; D unresolved. The V end lost 0 bases, the J end lost 6 bases, and 12 bases lay between the germline ends. CDR1 and CDR2 from the germline V gene are MNHNS and SASEGT. The CDR3 runs 15 residues.

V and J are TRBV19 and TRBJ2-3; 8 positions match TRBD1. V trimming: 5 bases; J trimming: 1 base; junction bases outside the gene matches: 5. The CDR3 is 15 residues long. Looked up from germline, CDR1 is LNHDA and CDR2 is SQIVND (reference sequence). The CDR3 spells CASSLTTGGTDTQYF. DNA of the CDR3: TGTGCCAGTAGTCTCACGACAGGGGGCACAGATACGCAGTATTTT.

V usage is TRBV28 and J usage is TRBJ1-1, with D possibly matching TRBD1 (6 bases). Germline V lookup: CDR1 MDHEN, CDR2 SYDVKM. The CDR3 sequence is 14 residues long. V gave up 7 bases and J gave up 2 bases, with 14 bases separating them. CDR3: CASTILQGNTEAFF. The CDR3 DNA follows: TGTGCCAGCACCATTTTACAGGGTAACACTGAAGCTTTCTTT.

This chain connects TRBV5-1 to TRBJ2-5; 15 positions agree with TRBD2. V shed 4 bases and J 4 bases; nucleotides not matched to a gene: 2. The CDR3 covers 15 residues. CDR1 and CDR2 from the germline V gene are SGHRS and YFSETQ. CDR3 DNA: TGCGCCAGCAGCGGGGGACTAGCGGGAGGAGAGACCCAGTACTTC. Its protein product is CASSGGLAGGETQYF.

In DNA, the CDR3 is TGTGCCAGCAGTGAGATGGGGGCGGATGGCTACACCTTC. Protein product: CASSEMGADGYTF. The chain combines TRBV25-1 with TRBJ1-2, with D perhaps matching TRBD1 (6 bases). Trimming shortened V by 3 bases and J by 6 bases, and 11 bases separated the two germline ends. There are 13 residues in the CDR3. The germline V gene has CDR1 MGHDK and CDR2 SYGVNS.

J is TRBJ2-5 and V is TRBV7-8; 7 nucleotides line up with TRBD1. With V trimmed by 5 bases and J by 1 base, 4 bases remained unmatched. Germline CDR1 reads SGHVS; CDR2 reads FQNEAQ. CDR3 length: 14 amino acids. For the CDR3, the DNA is TGTGCCAGCAGCAGGGGACAGTTCCAAGAGACCCAGTACTTC. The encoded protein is CASSRGQFQETQYF.

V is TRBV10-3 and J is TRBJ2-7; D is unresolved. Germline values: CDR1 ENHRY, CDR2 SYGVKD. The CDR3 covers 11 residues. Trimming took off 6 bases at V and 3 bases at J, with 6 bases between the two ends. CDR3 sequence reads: CAIRQLYEQYF. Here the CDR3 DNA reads TGTGCCATCAGGCAACTCTACGAGCAGTACTTC.

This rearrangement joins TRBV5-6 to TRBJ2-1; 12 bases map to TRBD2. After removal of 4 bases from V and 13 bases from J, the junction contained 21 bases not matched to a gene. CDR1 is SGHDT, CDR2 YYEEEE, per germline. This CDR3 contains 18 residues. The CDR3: CASSALLAGGKAIQSQFF. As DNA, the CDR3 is TGTGCCAGCAGCGCCCTACTAGCGGGAGGTAAAGCAATTCAGTCTCAGTTCTTC.

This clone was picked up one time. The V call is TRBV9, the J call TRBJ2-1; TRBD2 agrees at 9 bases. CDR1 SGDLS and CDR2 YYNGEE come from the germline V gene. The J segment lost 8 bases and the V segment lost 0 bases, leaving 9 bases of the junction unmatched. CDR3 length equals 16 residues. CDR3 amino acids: CASSVDLGLALDEQFF. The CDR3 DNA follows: TGTGCCAGCAGCGTAGATCTGGGACTAGCCTTAGATGAGCAGTTCTTC.

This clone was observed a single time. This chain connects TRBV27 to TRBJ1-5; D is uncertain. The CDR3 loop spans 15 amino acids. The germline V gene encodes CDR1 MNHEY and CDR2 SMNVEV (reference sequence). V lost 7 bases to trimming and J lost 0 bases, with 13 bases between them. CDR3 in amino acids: CASTRVGNSNQPQHF. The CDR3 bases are TGTGCCAGCACCCGGGTAGGGAATAGCAATCAGCCCCAGCATTTT.